One and the same sample provided the 3 T cell receptor beta chains below, sequenced in a study of cytomegalovirus exposure and HLA in healthy donors. The PCR used 60 Vbeta and 13 Jbeta primers. Libraries were prepared by immunoSEQ multiplex PCR; TCRdb keeps only in-frame clonotypes and omits some of them. The sample carries about 180,000 clones, over 80% recorded once. Sequencing was performed on PBMCs. The source is a girl between 10 and 17 years old in good health and CMV-seropositive.

V is TRBV14 and J is TRBJ2-7, with TRBD2 matching 15 bases. Unmatched junction bases numbered 9, after V lost 4 bases and J lost 2 bases. The CDR3 loop spans 18 amino acids. Germline lookup yields CDR1 SGHDN and CDR2 FVKESK. In nucleotides, the CDR3 is TGTGCCAGCAGCCTCCTAGGACTAGCGGGAGGGAACACCTACGAGCAGTACTTC. Protein sequence: CASSLLGLAGGNTYEQYF.

The chain carries TRBV6-5 and TRBJ2-1; 8 nucleotides line up with TRBD2. Trimming removed 5 bases from V and 12 bases from J; junction bases left unmatched: 12. The CDR3 runs 14 residues. CDR1 and CDR2 (germline): MNHEY, SVGAGI. Here the CDR3 DNA reads TGTGCCAGCAGTCTTACTCAGGTCACTAGCGGGCAGTTCTTC. It yields the protein CASSLTQVTSGQFF.

This chain links TRBV5-6 with TRBJ2-2; D is possibly TRBD1 (6 bases). The ends were cut back, 1 base at V and 3 bases at J, with 16 bases in the middle. The CDR3 contains 17 residues. CDR1 and CDR2 from the germline V gene are SGHDT and YYEEEE. The CDR3 is CASSLSTRTEDTGELFF. CDR3 in DNA: TGTGCCAGCAGCTTGAGTACGAGGACAGAGGACACCGGGGAGCTGTTTTTT.